This T cell receptor beta chain comes out of a study of early T cells in non-severe SARS-CoV-2 infection. Study in general: Chains from this unsorted whole-blood bulk RNA could not be paired.

Attachment of unique molecular identifiers was made to individual cDNA molecules. MiXCR was run by TCRdb on the 5' RACE reads, yielding one entry per CDR3 protein. The table has approximately 49,000 distinct CDR3 sequences, 10% to 15% seen once; the top ten hold 7.5% to 9.5%. In the case of this clonotype: The antigen remains unidentified. This may arise from a read error, as a much more abundant clone is one base away.

CDR3 length equals 14 residues. Germline values: CDR1 SGDLS, CDR2 YYNGEE. General study findings and limits: Using VDJdb, the matching emphasized anti-spike CD8 responses while missing private and CD4 specificities.

Sequencing input: whole blood. This receptor was identified in an adult who was a healthcare worker with PCR-confirmed SARS-CoV-2 infection or an uninfected control (not recorded which). The J gene is TRBJ2-7, the V gene TRBV9; D gene unclear. The CDR3 loop reads CDSSVAQSSYEQYF. The CDR3 region has the DNA TGTGACAGCAGCGTAGCCCAGAGCTCCTACGAGCAGTACTTC.